The clone carrying this TCR beta chain was detected a few times. These data come from a study of regulatory T cells in long-lasting Graves disease. Arm-PCR of CDR3 regions with iRepertoire HTBI primers generated TCR beta libraries. A single record per CDR3 protein comes from TCRdb applying MiXCR to the multiplex PCR reads. Of roughly 500,000 distinct CDR3 sequences listed, roughly 20% are singletons. As for time point: persistent/refractory GD, antithyroid drugs over 5 years with positive TRAb. PBMC-derived RNA was used for the TCR library. The germline CDR1 and CDR2 sequences are SEHNR and FQNEAQ (reference sequence). This CDR3 has 14 amino acids. Trimming pared 3 bases from V and 7 bases from J, leaving 10 bases between.

This TCR was recovered from a female donor with Graves disease. Source: peripheral blood mononuclear cells (PBMCs), taken when the disease was refractory, from a patient treated with antithyroid drugs. J is TRBJ1-6 and V is TRBV7-9; D unresolved. The CDR3 spells CASSLDSRNSPLHF. Here the CDR3 DNA reads TGTGCCAGCAGCTTGGATAGTCGGAATTCACCCCTCCACTTT.